The 25 T cell receptor beta chains presented below share a single source sample, sequenced in a study of shared clonotypes between healthy human individuals. Data came from immunoSEQ multiplex PCR; TCRdb stores just in-frame clones and leaves some out. The table includes 2,500,000 or so clones, over 85% detected once. The sequenced sample was naive CD4+ T cells from PBMCs. Subset specified: CD45RA+ positively selected. The receptors come from a man between 18 and 35 years old in good health. Some clones in this sample may be carry-over from other donors' samples.

The chain couples TRBV15 to TRBJ2-3, with D tentatively TRBD1 (5 bases). This CDR3 is built from 17 residues. V was shortened by 0 bases and J by 0 bases, with 13 bases between the two germline ends. CDR1 and CDR2 (germline): LNHNV, YYDKDF (reference sequence). The CDR3 loop reads CATSRDRTLTSTDTQYF. CDR3 DNA sequence: TGTGCCACCAGCAGAGATAGGACACTAACTAGCACAGATACGCAGTATTTT. Full variable domain (remainder filled in from reference TRBV15 and TRBJ2-3): DAMVIQNPRYQVTQFGKPVTLSCSQTLNHNVMYWYQQKSSQAPKLLFHYYDKDFNNEADTPDNFQSRRPNTSFCFLDIRSPGLGDTAMYLCATSRDRTLTSTDTQYFGPGTRLTVL.

The chain links TRBV4-3 to TRBJ1-1; D gene ambiguous. CDR3 length: 13 amino acids. Trimming took 4 bases from V and 3 from J, leaving 9 bases between them. Germline V gene data show CDR1 as LGHNA and CDR2 as YSLEER. CDR3 coding DNA: TGCGCCAGCAGCCCGAGGGCCTACACTGAAGCTTTCTTT. Translated, it gives CASSPRAYTEAFF.

This clone was counted a single time. Additional DNA sequences in this sample encode the identical CDR3. The V call is TRBV11-3, the J call TRBJ2-5; TRBD2 might be the D (6 bases). With 4 bases removed from V and 5 bases from J, the gap between germline ends came to 11 bases. Germline lookup yields CDR1 SGHNT and CDR2 YENEEA. This CDR3 region has 13 residues. CDR3 sequence: CASSSGAGETQYF. The CDR3 DNA sequence: TGTGCCAGCAGCTCGGGAGCGGGCGAGACCCAGTACTTC.

The CDR3 protein is CASSPDGPNQPQHF. Written as DNA, the CDR3 is TGTGCCAGCAGCCCCGACGGTCCAAATCAGCCCCAGCATTTT. The V gene is TRBV6-5, the J gene TRBJ1-5; D gene uncertain. Germline V gives CDR1 MNHEY, CDR2 SVGAGI. CDR3 length: 14 residues. The V end lost 6 bases, the J end lost 4 bases, and 13 bases lay between the germline ends.

In DNA form, the CDR3 reads TGTGCCACCAGCACCGTAGACCCCCGAGGGGACTATGGCTACACCTTC. This encodes CATSTVDPRGDYGYTF. The rearrangement links TRBV15 to TRBJ1-2, with D perhaps matching TRBD1 (5 bases). Germline V gene lookup returns CDR1 LNHNV and CDR2 YYDKDF (reference sequence). This CDR3 region has 16 residues. Trimming pared 4 bases from V and 3 bases from J, leaving 18 bases between.

The chain employs TRBV28 and TRBJ2-7, with D possibly called TRBD1 or TRBD2 (5 bases each). The V gene lost 7 bases and the J gene lost 3 bases, with 16 bases spanning the gap. CDR3 size: 14 residues. Looked up from germline, CDR1 is MDHEN and CDR2 is SYDVKM. The CDR3 nucleotides are TGTGCCAGCAAAATAGGGACCCCAAACTACGAGCAGTACTTC. It is translated as CASKIGTPNYEQYF.

The rearrangement uses TRBV29-1 and TRBJ2-3; maybe TRBD1 (6 bases). CDR1 is SQVTM and CDR2 is ANQGSEA in the germline V gene. The CDR3 consists of 14 residues. The V end was cut by 3 bases, the J end by 2 bases, with 12 bases between. CDR3 region: CSVELAGATDTQYF. The DNA of the CDR3 is TGCAGCGTTGAGTTGGCAGGGGCCACAGATACGCAGTATTTT.

V gene TRBV28 combines with J gene TRBJ2-1; weak D call: TRBD2 (5 bases). V lost 1 base and J 6 bases, leaving 16 bases between the germline ends. The V gene's germline CDR1 is MDHEN and CDR2 SYDVKM. This CDR3 has 16 amino acids. The CDR3 region is CASSLLGGSPFNEQFF. CDR3 DNA sequence: TGTGCCAGCAGTTTATTGGGTGGGAGTCCCTTCAATGAGCAGTTCTTC.

V usage is TRBV23-1 and J usage is TRBJ2-7, with D possibly being TRBD1 (6 bases). TRBV23-1 is an ORF, and what it does is uncertain. The V end was cut by 2 bases, the J end by 2 bases, with 7 bases between. CDR3 length: 13 residues. CDR3 amino acids: CASSQRGTYEQYF. The DNA of the CDR3 is TGCGCCAGCAGTCAAAGGGGGACCTACGAGCAGTACTTC.

The rearrangement joins TRBV14 to TRBJ2-2; 10 bases agree with TRBD2. V lost 4 bases, J lost 7 bases, and 15 bases stayed unmatched. Germline lookup yields CDR1 SGHDN and CDR2 FVKESK. The CDR3 totals 18 residues. The CDR3 DNA follows: TGTGCCAGCAGCCTCGAGCGGCGGGCTAGCGGGAGATTCGGGGAGCTGTTTTTT. Protein: CASSLERRASGRFGELFF. Full variable domain (outside the CDR3, taken from reference TRBV14 and TRBJ2-2): EAGVTQFPSHSVIEKGQTVTLRCDPISGHDNLYWYRRVMGKEIKFLLHFVKESKQDESGMPNNRFLAERTGGTYSTLKVQPAELEDSGVYFCASSLERRASGRFGELFFGEGSRLTVL.

The chain combines TRBV11-2 with TRBJ2-1; weak D call: TRBD2 (5 bases). The CDR3 runs 15 residues. Per germline, CDR1 SGHAT and CDR2 FQNNGV. V was cut by 5 bases and J by 9 bases, with 20 bases left in between. For the CDR3, the DNA is TGTGCCAGCAGCCCCGGGCTAGCTGACGGTCGTGAGCAGTTCTTC. Its protein is CASSPGLADGREQFF.

The V and J genes are TRBV6-5 and TRBJ1-5, with D unclear. The germline V gene encodes CDR1 MNHEY and CDR2 SVGAGI. This CDR3 region has 14 residues. The V gene lost 6 bases and the J gene lost 0 bases, with 9 bases spanning the gap. CDR3: CASSSAISNQPQHF. The DNA of the CDR3 is TGTGCCAGCAGCTCAGCGATTAGCAATCAGCCCCAGCATTTT.

The J gene is TRBJ1-4, the V gene TRBV6-1, with unresolved D. Trimming removed 3 bases at V and 8 bases at J, with 13 bases between. Germline V gene lookup returns CDR1 MNHNS and CDR2 SASEGT. The CDR3 consists of 14 residues. This chain's CDR3 is CASSERAAGEKLFF. In DNA, the CDR3 is TGTGCCAGCAGTGAGCGGGCGGCGGGAGAAAAACTGTTTTTT.

The V and J genes are TRBV27 and TRBJ2-3; D possibly corresponds to TRBD1 (6 bases). Per the germline V gene, CDR1 is MNHEY and CDR2 is SMNVEV (reference sequence). V shed 7 bases and J shed 1 base, with 9 bases lying between them. This CDR3 has 13 amino acids. CDR3 sequence: CASTRQGTDTQYF. The CDR3 DNA sequence: TGTGCCAGCACCCGACAGGGCACAGATACGCAGTATTTT.

The chain uses TRBV4-1 and TRBJ2-1, with a weak D call TRBD2 (5 bases). Trimming left V 0 bases short and J 10 bases short, with 10 bases between. This CDR3 comprises 13 residues. Germline V gene data show CDR1 as MGHRA and CDR2 as YSYEKL. CDR3 nucleotides: TGCGCCAGCAGCCAAGATGCCCAGCGGGAGCAGTTCTTC. Translation: CASSQDAQREQFF.

The chain couples TRBV9 to TRBJ2-2; D might be TRBD1 or TRBD2, each matching 5 bases. This CDR3 comprises 15 residues. Germline V gene sequence: CDR1 SGDLS, CDR2 YYNGEE. V lost 5 bases to trimming and J lost 2 bases, with 13 bases between them. This CDR3 is CASRRGTENTGELFF. The CDR3 DNA reads TGTGCCAGCAGGAGGGGAACGGAAAACACCGGGGAGCTGTTTTTT.

This CDR3 reads CASSLAGGRGEQYF. CDR3 DNA: TGTGCCAGCAGCTTAGCCGGAGGAAGAGGCGAGCAGTACTTC. The chain couples TRBV11-2 to TRBJ2-7; weak D call: TRBD2 (5 bases). The CDR3 runs to 14 residues. Germline CDR1 and CDR2: SGHAT and FQNNGV. Deletions cut 1 base from V and 6 bases from J, with 13 bases between.

J is TRBJ1-3 and V is TRBV2, with D possibly being TRBD1 (6 bases). The V end lost 2 bases, the J end lost 1 base, and 18 bases lay between the germline ends. The CDR3 sequence is 18 residues long. Per the germline V gene, CDR1 is SNHLY and CDR2 is FYNNEI. The CDR3 bases are TGTGCCAGCAGTGAATTGGGACAATGGACCGGATCTGGAAACACCATATATTTT. Protein: CASSELGQWTGSGNTIYF. Supplemented by reference TRBV2 and TRBJ1-3, the full variable domain reads EPEVTQTPSHQVTQMGQEVILRCVPISNHLYFYWYRQILGQKVEFLVSFYNNEISEKSEIFDDQFSVERPDGSNFTLKIRSTKLEDSAMYFCASSELGQWTGSGNTIYFGEGSWLTVV.

This clone showed up just once. The rearrangement uses TRBV23-1 and TRBJ2-2; D not certain. TRBV23-1 is annotated as an ORF whose role is uncertain. V lost 0 bases to trimming and J lost 4 bases, with 12 bases between them. The CDR3 runs to 16 residues. CDR3 region: CASSQSTPDRTGELFF. CDR3 in DNA: TGCGCCAGCAGTCAATCAACTCCGGACCGCACCGGGGAGCTGTTTTTT.

The genes are TRBV4-2 and TRBJ2-7, with 8 bases identical to TRBD1. The CDR3 runs 15 residues. Germline trimming cut 4 bases from V and 2 bases from J; bases unmatched to any gene: 7. Germline V gene data show CDR1 as LGHNA and CDR2 as YNFKEQ. The CDR3 is CASSPWETGAYEQYF. In DNA, the CDR3 is TGTGCCAGCAGCCCCTGGGAGACAGGGGCCTACGAGCAGTACTTC.

The chain combines TRBV9 with TRBJ2-5; tentative D call: TRBD1 (7 bases). The CDR3 consists of 14 residues. The V gene lost 5 bases and the J gene lost 4 bases, with 15 bases spanning the gap. The germline gives CDR1 SGDLS, CDR2 YYNGEE. CDR3 sequence: CASSAPGGGETQYF. The CDR3 nucleotides read TGTGCCAGCAGTGCTCCAGGGGGAGGAGAGACCCAGTACTTC.

The chain links TRBV7-9 to TRBJ2-3; 7 bases fit TRBD2. Germline V gene data show CDR1 as SEHNR and CDR2 as FQNEAQ (reference sequence). The CDR3 length is 15 residues. V shed 6 bases and J 2 bases; nucleotides not matched to a gene: 8. CDR3 coding DNA: TGTGCCAGCAGGGCATCTAGCGGAGACACAGATACGCAGTATTTT. The encoded protein is CASRASSGDTDTQYF.

This chain joins TRBV6-6 and TRBJ2-7, with 9 positions matching TRBD1. Germline lookup yields CDR1 MNHNY and CDR2 SVGAGI (reference sequence). After removal of 4 bases from V and 7 bases from J, the junction contained 2 bases not matched to a gene. CDR3 length equals 12 residues. CDR3 sequence (DNA): TGTGCCAGCAGTTTGGGACAGGGAGAGCAGTACTTC. It translates to CASSLGQGEQYF.

In DNA, the CDR3 is TGTGCCAGCTCACCACCGGGTTTCTCGGTAGATGGCTACACCTTC. Translated, it gives CASSPPGFSVDGYTF. The rearrangement uses TRBV18 and TRBJ1-2; D not resolved. Trimming shortened V by 0 bases and J by 6 bases, and 14 bases separated the two germline ends. Per germline, CDR1 KGHSH and CDR2 LQKENI. This CDR3 contains 15 residues. Variable domain in full (rest from reference TRBV18 and TRBJ1-2): NAGVMQNPRHLVRRRGQEARLRCSPMKGHSHVYWYRQLPEEGLKFMVYLQKENIIDESGMPKERFSAEFPKEGPSILRIQQVVRGDSAAYFCASSPPGFSVDGYTFGSGTRLTVV.

V and J are TRBV5-1 and TRBJ2-5; D may match TRBD1 or TRBD2 (5 bases each). With the DNA end fitting TRBJ2-7 better, the J assignment may be wrong. Germline-derived CDR1 and CDR2 are SGHRS and YFSETQ. The CDR3 loop spans 12 amino acids. The CDR3 DNA follows: TGCGCCAGCAGGGTGGGGGAGCACGAGCAGTACTTC. As protein: CASRVGEHEQYF.